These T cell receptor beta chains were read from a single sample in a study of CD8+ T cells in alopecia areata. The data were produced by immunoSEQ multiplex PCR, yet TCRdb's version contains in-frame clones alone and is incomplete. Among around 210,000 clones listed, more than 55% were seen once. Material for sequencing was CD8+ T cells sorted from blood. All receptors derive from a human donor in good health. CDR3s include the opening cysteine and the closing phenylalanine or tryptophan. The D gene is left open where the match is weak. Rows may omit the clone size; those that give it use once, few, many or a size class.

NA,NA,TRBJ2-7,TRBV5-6,TGTGCCAGCAGCCAGGGCCTGACGGTCTACGAGCAGTACTTC,CASSQGLTVYEQYF
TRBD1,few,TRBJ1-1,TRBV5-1,TGCGCCAGCAGCTTGGAAACAGGGGCTGAAGCTTTCTTT,CASSLETGAEAFF
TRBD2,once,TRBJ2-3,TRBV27,TGTGCCAGCCGAGCGGGGGGGCTCGCAGATACGCAGTATTTT,CASRAGGLADTQYF
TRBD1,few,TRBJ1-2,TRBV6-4,TGTGCCAGCAGTGAAGGCGACAGGGACTATGGCTACACCTTC,CASSEGDRDYGYTF
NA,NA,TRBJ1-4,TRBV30,TGTGCCTGGAGACAGGAAAAACTGTTTTTT,CAWRQEKLFF
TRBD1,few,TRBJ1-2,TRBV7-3,TGTGCCAGCAGCTTAGGGACAGGGGAAGGCTACACCTTC,CASSLGTGEGYTF
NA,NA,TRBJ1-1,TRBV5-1,TGCGCCAGCAGCTTGGTGGGGACGAACACTGAAGCTTTCTTT,CASSLVGTNTEAFF
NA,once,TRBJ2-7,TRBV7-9,TGTGCCAGCAGCCTCCGTAGCGCCTCCAGAGAGGAGCAGTACTTC,CASSLRSASREEQYF
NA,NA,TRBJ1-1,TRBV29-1,TGCAGCGTTGAACGGGGTCTGAACACTGAAGCTTTCTTT,CSVERGLNTEAFF
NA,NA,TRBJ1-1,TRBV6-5,TGTGCCAGCACCCTTTCCCCGGGTCGGCGTGAAGCTTTCTTT,CASTLSPGRREAFF
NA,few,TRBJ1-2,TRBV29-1,TGCAGCGTTCCGGCCGGGGCGGGCGGCTACACCTTC,CSVPAGAGGYTF
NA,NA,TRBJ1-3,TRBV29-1,TGCAGCGTTGAAACGGGGTTTGAAAACACCATATATTTT,CSVETGFENTIYF
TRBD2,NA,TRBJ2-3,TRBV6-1,TGTGCCAGCAGTGTTGTAGCGGGGGGGCTAGATACGCAGTATTTT,CASSVVAGGLDTQYF
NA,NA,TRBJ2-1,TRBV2,TGTGCCAGCAGTGACTTAGGGGGCTCCTACAATGAGCAGTTCTTC,CASSDLGGSYNEQFF
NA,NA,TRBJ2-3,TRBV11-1,TGTGCCAGCAGCTTAGAGGGTCCCTACGATACAGATACGCAGTATTTT,CASSLEGPYDTDTQYF
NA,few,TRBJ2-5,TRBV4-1,TGCGCCAGCAGCCAAGACCCGCGGGGTCCGCAAGAGACCCAGTACTTC,CASSQDPRGPQETQYF
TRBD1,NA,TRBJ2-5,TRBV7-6,TGTGCCAGCAGCTTGTGGGCCCAGGACAGGGGGGGAGAGACCCAGTACTTC,CASSLWAQDRGGETQYF
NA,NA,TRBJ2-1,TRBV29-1,TGCAGCGTTGAAGAGACTAGTAGTGTTGGGAATGAGCAGTTCTTC,CSVEETSSVGNEQFF
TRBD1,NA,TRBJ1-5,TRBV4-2,TGTGCCAGCAGCCAAAAGGCAGGGGGCGATCGAAATCAGCCCCAGCATTTT,CASSQKAGGDRNQPQHF
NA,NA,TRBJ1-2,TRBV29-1,TGCAGCGTTGAAGACCCAGCCTATGGCTACACCTTC,CSVEDPAYGYTF
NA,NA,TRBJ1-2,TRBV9,TGTGCCAGCAGCGTAGGGGACTCGGCGGACTATGGCTACACCTTC,CASSVGDSADYGYTF
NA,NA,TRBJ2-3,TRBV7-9,TGTGCCAGCAGCTGGAATTTGGGAGATACGCAGTATTTT,CASSWNLGDTQYF
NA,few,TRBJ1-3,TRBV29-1,TGCAGCGTTGGATCACCCCGGGAAGGAAACACCATATATTTT,CSVGSPREGNTIYF
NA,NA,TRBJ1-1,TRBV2,TGTGCCAGCAGTGCTATTGAAGCTTTCTTT,CASSAIEAFF
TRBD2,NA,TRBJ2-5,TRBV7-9,TGTGCCAGCAGCTCTCTAGCGGCTCAAGAGACCCAGTACTTC,CASSSLAAQETQYF
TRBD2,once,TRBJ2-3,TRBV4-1,TGCGCCAGCAGCCCGGCTAGCGGGGGTACAGATACGCAGTATTTT,CASSPASGGTDTQYF
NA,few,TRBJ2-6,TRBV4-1,TGCGCCAGCAGCCAAGGCAAATCCTCTGGGGCCAACGTCCTGACTTTC,CASSQGKSSGANVLTF
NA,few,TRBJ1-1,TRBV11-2,TGTGCCAGCAGCCCGGGTGGGGAGGAGAACACTGAAGCTTTCTTT,CASSPGGEENTEAFF
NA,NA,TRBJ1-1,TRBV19,TGTGCCAGTAGTATTGGTCGGGGACGCGACACTGAAGCTTTCTTT,CASSIGRGRDTEAFF
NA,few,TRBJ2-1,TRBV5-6,TGTGCCAGCAGCTTGCAGGGGAAGGAGCAGTTCTTC,CASSLQGKEQFF
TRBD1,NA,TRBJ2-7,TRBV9,TGTGCCAGCGGTACAGGGGGCCCGTACGAGCAGTACTTC,CASGTGGPYEQYF
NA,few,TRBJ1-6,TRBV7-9,TGTGCCAGCAGCTATCCTCAGGGGCTCGATTCACCCCTCCACTTT,CASSYPQGLDSPLHF
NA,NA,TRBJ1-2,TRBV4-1,TGCGCCAGCAGCCCGCGGGCTAACTATGGCTACACCTTC,CASSPRANYGYTF
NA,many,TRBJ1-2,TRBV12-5,TGTGCTAGTGGTTTCCCGGGCGGGGTAGATGGCTACACCTTC,CASGFPGGVDGYTF
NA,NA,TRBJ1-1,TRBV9,TGTGCCAGCAGTCACAGCGTCTCCACTGAAGCTTTCTTT,CASSHSVSTEAFF
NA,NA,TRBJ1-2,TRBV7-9,TGTGCCAGTTACGGGACCGGACCCTATGGCTACACCTTC,CASYGTGPYGYTF
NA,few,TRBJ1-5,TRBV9,TGTGCCAGCAGCGTAGAGTTCGGTCAGCCCCAGCATTTT,CASSVEFGQPQHF
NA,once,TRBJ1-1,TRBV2,TGTGCCAGCCGAAGGTCGGGAGACACTGAAGCTTTCTTT,CASRRSGDTEAFF
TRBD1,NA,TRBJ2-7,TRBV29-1,TGCAGCGTACTCGACAGGGACGAGCAGTACTTC,CSVLDRDEQYF
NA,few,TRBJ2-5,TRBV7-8,TGTGCCAGCAGCTTATATAGCTTAGCGGAGACCCAGTACTTC,CASSLYSLAETQYF
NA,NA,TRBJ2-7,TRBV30,TGTGCCTGGAGTTTGACAGAGTACGAGCAGTACTTC,CAWSLTEYEQYF
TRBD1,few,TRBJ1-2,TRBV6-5,TGTGCCAGCAGTTACGGGACAGGGAACTATGGCTACACCTTC,CASSYGTGNYGYTF
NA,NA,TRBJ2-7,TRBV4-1,TGCGCCAGCAGCCAAAACGACGAGCAGTACTTC,CASSQNDEQYF
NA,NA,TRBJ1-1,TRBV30,TGTGCCTGGAGTAACAGCTTGAACACTGAAGCTTTCTTT,CAWSNSLNTEAFF
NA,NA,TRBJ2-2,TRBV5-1,TGCGCCAGCAGCTTTCCTACTCGGACCGGGGAGCTGTTTTTT,CASSFPTRTGELFF
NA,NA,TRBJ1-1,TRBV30,TGTGCCTGGAGTATGGGTAACACTGAAGCTTTCTTT,CAWSMGNTEAFF
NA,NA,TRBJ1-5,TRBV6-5,TGTGCCAGCAGTTTGGGGGATAGCAATCAGCCCCAGCATTTT,CASSLGDSNQPQHF
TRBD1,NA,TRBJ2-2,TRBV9,TGTGCCAGCAGCTCCCGATGGGGACAGGGTCCGAACACCGGGGAGCTGTTTTTT,CASSSRWGQGPNTGELFF
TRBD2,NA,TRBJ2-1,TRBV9,TGTGCCAGCGGGACTAGCGGGGGGGCAAATGAGCAGTTCTTC,CASGTSGGANEQFF
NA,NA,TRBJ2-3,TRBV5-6,TGTGCCAGCAGCTTGGAAGAGACAGATACGCAGTATTTT,CASSLEETDTQYF
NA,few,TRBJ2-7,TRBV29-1,TGCAGCGTTGCCCTCCAGGACTACGAGCAGTACTTC,CSVALQDYEQYF
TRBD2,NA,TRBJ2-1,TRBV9,TGTGCCAGCAGCGGCTTAGCGGGGAACGTATACAATGAGCAGTTCTTC,CASSGLAGNVYNEQFF
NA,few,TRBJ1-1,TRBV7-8,TGTGCCAGCAGCTTCACAAGGAACACTGAAGCTTTCTTT,CASSFTRNTEAFF
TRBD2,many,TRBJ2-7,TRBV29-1,TGCAGCGTTGAAGAAGGGACTAGCGGGGGGGCGGACGAGCAGTACTTC,CSVEEGTSGGADEQYF
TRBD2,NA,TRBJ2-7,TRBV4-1,TGCGCCAGCAGCCAAGAGAATGGCGGGAGCTACGAGCAGTACTTC,CASSQENGGSYEQYF
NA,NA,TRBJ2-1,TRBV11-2,TGTGCCAGCAGCTTAGGTGATTGGAATGAGCAGTTCTTC,CASSLGDWNEQFF
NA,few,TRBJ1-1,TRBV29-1,TGCAGCGTTGTCGATCCAGGGAGGGGAGCTGAAGCTTTCTTT,CSVVDPGRGAEAFF